The subject of this entry is one TCR beta chain. Its matching antigen is unknown. The read falls 3 residues short of the CDR3 end, and the missing part is taken from the germline J gene. This entry comes from a study of Tregs in tolerant kidney transplant recipients. The CDR3 has 14 residues. Germline loops: CDR1 DFQATT, CDR2 SNEGSKA (reference sequence). With V trimmed by 6 bases and J by 2 bases, 10 bases remained unmatched. Mixed chimerism was transient after nonmyeloablative marrow transplants from related graft donors. Study observations and caveats: Biological reproducibility was not directly addressed in this study. Few patients were studied, so findings need validation in larger groups.

Measured with immunoSEQ multiplex PCR; TCRdb has only the in-frame clones, and not every one. Its listing shows under 35,000 clones. The specimen was CD4+ T cells from blood (PBMCs), collected 24 months after the transplant. The receptor's source is a human patient who received a combined kidney and bone marrow transplant. Some of these T cells may belong to the graft donor. The chain combines TRBV20-1 with TRBJ2-7; 7 bases match TRBD1. The CDR3 DNA, read in part, is TGCAGTGCGGAGTGGAAACAGGGGACCTACGAG. Its translation is CSAEWKQGTYE. The complete CDR3 sequence is CSAEWKQGTYEQYF.